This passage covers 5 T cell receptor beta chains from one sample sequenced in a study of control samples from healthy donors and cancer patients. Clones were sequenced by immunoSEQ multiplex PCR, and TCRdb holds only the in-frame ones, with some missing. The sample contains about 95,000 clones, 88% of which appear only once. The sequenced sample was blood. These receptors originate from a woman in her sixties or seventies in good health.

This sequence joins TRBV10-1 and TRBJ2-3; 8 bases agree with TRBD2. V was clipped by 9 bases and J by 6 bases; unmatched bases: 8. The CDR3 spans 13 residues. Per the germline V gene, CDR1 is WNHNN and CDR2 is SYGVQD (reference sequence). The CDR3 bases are TGCGCCAGTACAGTCGGGGGGGGCGATACGCAGTATTTT. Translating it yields CASTVGGGDTQYF.

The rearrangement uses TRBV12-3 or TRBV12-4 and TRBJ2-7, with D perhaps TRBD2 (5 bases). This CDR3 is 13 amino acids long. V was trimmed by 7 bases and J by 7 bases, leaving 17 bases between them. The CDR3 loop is CASTQVLQREQYF. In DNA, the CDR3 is TGTGCCAGCACCCAGGTCTTACAGCGGGAGCAGTACTTC.

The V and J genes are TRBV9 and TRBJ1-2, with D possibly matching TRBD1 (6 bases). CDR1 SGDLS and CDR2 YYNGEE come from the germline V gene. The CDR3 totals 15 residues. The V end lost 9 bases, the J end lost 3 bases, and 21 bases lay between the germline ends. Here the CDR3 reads CATFWTGHCHYGYTF. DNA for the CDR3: TGTGCCACCTTTTGGACGGGACACTGCCACTATGGCTACACCTTC.

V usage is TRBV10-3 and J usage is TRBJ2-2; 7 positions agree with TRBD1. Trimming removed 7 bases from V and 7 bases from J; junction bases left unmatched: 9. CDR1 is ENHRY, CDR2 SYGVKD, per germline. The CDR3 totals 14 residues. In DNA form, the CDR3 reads TGTGCCATCACTCCGACAGGGACGGGCGGGGAGCTGTTTTTT. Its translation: CAITPTGTGGELFF.

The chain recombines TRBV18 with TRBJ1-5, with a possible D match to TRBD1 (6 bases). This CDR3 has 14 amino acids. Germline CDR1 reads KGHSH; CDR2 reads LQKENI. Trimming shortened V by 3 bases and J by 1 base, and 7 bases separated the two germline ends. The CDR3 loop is CASSPGGSNQPQHF. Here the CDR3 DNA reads TGTGCCAGCTCACCCGGGGGCAGCAATCAGCCCCAGCATTTT.